The text below deals with one T cell receptor (beta chain). The sample originates from a study of T-cell reconstitution after alpha-beta-depleted transplantation in children. The library targeted TCRbeta and was prepared with unique molecular identifiers. Using its own MiXCR run on the PCR reads, TCRdb lists one record per CDR3 protein. The sample has around 130,000 distinct CDR3 sequences; more than 9.5% are singletons. The input for sequencing was PBMCs, mostly from graft donor cells, taken 180 days after TCRalphabeta/CD19-depleted stem cell transplant. This TCR was recovered from a girl less than two years old who had a stem cell transplant for combined immunodeficiency, so the T cells may come from the graft donor.

CDR3 nucleotides: TGTGCCTGGAGTATCCGGGACAGAAACACCGGGGAGCTGTTTTTT. This translates into CAWSIRDRNTGELFF. The V gene is TRBV30, the J gene TRBJ2-2, with 7 bases that match TRBD1. Germline V gene data show CDR1 as GTSNPN and CDR2 as SVGIG (reference sequence). V was clipped by 2 bases and J by 2 bases; unmatched bases: 5. The CDR3 spans 15 residues.